This TCR beta chain stems from a study of T cells after yellow fever vaccination. In this sample, this clonotype turned up a few times. Its antigen is undetermined. Germline V gives CDR1 SGHRS, CDR2 YFSETQ. The CDR3 runs 17 residues. V trimming: 4 bases; J trimming: 0 bases; junction bases outside the gene matches: 12. General study results and limits: Boosting was followed by the reappearance of most primary-vaccination clones (roughly 96% CD4, around 86% CD8).

TCRdb passed the 5' RACE reads through MiXCR, listing each CDR3 protein once. The sample lists 300,000 to 400,000 distinct CDR3 sequences; less than 9.5% were seen once. Material: PBMCs, obtained around 45 days after the first yellow fever vaccination. This TCR derives from a man aged 18 to 30 who received the YFV17D yellow fever vaccine. The gene calls are TRBV5-1 and TRBJ2-5, with 7 positions matching TRBD1. Written as DNA, the CDR3 is TGCGCCAGCAGCCTCGGACAGGTTTTGACTTACCAAGAGACCCAGTACTTC. Protein: CASSLGQVLTYQETQYF.